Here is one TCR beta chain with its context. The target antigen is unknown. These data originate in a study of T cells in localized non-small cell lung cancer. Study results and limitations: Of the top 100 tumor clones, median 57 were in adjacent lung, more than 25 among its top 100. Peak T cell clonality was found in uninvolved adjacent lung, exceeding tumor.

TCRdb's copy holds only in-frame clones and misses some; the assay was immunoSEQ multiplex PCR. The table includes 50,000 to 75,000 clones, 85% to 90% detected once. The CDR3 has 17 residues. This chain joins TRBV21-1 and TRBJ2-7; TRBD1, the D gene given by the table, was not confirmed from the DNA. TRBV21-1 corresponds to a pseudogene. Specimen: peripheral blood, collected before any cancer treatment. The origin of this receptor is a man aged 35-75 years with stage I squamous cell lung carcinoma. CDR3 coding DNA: TGTGCCAGCAGCAAGACCGGGACAGGGGCCAAATCCTACGAGCAGTACTTC. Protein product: CASSKTGTGAKSYEQYF.